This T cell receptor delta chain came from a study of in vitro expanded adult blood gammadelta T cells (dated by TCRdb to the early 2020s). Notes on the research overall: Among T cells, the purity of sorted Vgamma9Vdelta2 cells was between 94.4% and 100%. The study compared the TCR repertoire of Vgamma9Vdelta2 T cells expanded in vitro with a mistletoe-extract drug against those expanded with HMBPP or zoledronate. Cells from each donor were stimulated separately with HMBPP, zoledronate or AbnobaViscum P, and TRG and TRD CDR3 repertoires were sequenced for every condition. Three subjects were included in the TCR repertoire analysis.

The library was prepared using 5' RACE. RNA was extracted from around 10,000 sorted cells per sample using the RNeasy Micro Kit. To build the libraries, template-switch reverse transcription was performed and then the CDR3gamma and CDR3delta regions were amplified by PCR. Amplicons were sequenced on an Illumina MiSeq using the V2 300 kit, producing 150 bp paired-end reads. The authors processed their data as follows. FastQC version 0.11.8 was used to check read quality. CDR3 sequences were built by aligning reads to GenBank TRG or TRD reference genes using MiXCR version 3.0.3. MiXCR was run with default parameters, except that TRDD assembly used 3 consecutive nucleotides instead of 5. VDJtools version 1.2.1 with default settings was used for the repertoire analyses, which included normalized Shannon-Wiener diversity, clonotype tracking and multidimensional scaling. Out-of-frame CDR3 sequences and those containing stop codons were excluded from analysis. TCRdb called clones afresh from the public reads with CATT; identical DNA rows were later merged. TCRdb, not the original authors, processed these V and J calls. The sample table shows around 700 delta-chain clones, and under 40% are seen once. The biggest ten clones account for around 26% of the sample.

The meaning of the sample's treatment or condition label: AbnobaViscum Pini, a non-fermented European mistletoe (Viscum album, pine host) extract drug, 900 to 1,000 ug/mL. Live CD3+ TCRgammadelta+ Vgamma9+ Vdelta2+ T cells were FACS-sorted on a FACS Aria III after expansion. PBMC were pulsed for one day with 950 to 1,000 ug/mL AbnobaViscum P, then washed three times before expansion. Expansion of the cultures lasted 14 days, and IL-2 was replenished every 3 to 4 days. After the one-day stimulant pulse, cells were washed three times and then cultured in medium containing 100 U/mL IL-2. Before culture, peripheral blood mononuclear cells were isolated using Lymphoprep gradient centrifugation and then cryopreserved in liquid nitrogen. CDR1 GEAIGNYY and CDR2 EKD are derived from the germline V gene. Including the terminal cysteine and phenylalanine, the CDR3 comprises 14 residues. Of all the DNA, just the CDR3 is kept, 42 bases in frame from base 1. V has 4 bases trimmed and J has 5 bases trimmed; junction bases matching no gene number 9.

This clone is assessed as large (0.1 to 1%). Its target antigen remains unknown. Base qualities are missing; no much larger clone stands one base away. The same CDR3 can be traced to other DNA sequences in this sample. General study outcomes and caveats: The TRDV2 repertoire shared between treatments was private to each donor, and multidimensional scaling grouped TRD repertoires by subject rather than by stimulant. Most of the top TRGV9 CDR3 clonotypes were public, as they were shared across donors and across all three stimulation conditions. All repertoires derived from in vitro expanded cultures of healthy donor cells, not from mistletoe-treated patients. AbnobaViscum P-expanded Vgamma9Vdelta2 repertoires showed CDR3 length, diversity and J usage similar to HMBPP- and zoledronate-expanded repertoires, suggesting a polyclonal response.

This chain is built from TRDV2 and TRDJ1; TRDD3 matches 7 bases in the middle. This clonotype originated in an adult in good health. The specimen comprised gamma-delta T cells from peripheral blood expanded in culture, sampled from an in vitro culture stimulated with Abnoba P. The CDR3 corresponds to CACEPVGLGDKLIF. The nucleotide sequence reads TGTGCCTGTGAACCAGTTGGACTGGGGGATAAACTCATCTTT.